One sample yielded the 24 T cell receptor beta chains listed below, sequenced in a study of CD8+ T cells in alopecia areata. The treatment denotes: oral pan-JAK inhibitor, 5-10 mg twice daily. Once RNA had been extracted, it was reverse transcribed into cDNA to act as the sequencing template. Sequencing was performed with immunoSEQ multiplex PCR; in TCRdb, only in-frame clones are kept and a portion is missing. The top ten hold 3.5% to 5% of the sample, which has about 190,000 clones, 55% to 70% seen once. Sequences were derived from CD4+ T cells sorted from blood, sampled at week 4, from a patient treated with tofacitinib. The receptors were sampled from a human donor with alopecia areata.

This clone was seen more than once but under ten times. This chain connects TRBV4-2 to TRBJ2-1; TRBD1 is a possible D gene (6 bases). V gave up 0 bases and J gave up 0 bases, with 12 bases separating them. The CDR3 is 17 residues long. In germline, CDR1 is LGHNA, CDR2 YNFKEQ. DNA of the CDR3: TGTGCCAGCAGCCAAGAAGGACAGCCCTTCTCCTACAATGAGCAGTTCTTC. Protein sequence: CASSQEGQPFSYNEQFF.

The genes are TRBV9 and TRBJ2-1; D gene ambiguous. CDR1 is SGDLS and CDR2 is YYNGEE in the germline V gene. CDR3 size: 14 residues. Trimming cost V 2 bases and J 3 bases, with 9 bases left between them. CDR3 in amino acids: CASSVADNYNEQFF. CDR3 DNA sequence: TGTGCCAGCAGCGTGGCCGACAACTACAATGAGCAGTTCTTC.

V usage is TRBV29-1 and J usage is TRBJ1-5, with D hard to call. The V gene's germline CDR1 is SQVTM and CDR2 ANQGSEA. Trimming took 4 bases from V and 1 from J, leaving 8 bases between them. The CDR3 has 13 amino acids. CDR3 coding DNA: TGCAGCGTTGGGGAGGTCAGCAATCAGCCCCAGCATTTT. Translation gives CSVGEVSNQPQHF.

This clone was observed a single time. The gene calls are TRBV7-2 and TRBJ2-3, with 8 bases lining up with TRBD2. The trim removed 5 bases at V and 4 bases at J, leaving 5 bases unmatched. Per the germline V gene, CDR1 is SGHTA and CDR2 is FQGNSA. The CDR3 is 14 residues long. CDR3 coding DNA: TGTGCCAGCAGCCCAGGTAGCGGGGCAGATACGCAGTATTTT. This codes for CASSPGSGADTQYF.

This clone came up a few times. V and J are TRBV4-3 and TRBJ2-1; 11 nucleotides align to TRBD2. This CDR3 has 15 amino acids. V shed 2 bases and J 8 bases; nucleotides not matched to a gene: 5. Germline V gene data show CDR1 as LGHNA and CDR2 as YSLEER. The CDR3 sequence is CASSQWLAGGYEQFF. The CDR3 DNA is TGCGCCAGCAGCCAATGGCTAGCGGGGGGCTATGAGCAGTTCTTC.

The CDR3, as DNA: TGCGCCAGCAGCCCGGGACACACCACCGGGGAGCTGTTTTTT. Encoded protein: CASSPGHTTGELFF. V is TRBV5-1 and J is TRBJ2-2; possible D gene TRBD1, 6 bases. The CDR3 is 14 residues long. V was clipped by 4 bases and J by 4 bases, with 11 bases between them. From germline, CDR1 is SGHRS and CDR2 YFSETQ. The complete variable domain, with remaining parts taken from reference TRBV5-1 and TRBJ2-2, reads KAGVTQTPRYLIKTRGQQVTLSCSPISGHRSVSWYQQTPGQGLQFLFEYFSETQRNKGNFPGRFSGRQFSNSRSEMNVSTLELGDSALYLCASSPGHTTGELFFGEGSRLTVL.

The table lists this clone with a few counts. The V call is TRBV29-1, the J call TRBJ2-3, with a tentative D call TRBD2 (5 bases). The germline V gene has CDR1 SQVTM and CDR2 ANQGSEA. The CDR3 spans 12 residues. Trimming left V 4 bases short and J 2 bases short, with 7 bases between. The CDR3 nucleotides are TGCAGCGTTGGGACTCCCACAGATACGCAGTATTTT. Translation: CSVGTPTDTQYF.

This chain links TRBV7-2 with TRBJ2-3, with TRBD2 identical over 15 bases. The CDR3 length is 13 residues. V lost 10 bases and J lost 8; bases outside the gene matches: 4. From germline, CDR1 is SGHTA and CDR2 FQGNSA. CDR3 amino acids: CATGTSGRRTQYF. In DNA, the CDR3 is TGTGCCACCGGGACTAGCGGGAGGCGTACGCAGTATTTT.

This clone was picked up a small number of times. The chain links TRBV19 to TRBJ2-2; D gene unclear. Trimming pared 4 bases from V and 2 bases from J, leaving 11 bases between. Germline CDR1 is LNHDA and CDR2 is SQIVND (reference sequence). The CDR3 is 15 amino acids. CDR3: CASSSQIFNTGELFF. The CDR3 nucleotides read TGTGCCAGTAGTAGCCAGATTTTTAACACCGGGGAGCTGTTTTTT.

CDR3 residues: CASSLSGRILNTEAFF. CDR3 nucleotides: TGTGCCAGCAGTTTATCGGGACGTATCCTGAACACTGAAGCTTTCTTT. The chain links TRBV27 to TRBJ1-1; tentative D call: TRBD1 (5 bases). Germline V gene data show CDR1 as MNHEY and CDR2 as SMNVEV (reference sequence). Trimming pared 0 bases from V and 0 bases from J, leaving 11 bases between. The CDR3 has 16 amino acids.

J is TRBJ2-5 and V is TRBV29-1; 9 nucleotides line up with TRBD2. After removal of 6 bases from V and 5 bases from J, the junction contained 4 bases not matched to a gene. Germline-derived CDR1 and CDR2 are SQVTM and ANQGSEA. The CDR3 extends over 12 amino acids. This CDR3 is CSVTGLAETQYF. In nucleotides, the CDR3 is TGCAGCGTCACAGGACTAGCGGAGACCCAGTACTTC.

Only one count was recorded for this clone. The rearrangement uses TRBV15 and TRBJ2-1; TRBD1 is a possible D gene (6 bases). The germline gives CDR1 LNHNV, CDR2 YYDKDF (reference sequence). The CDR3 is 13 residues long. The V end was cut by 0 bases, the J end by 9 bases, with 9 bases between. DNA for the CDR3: TGTGCCACCAGCAGAGATCAGGGGTTTGAGCAGTTCTTC. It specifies CATSRDQGFEQFF.

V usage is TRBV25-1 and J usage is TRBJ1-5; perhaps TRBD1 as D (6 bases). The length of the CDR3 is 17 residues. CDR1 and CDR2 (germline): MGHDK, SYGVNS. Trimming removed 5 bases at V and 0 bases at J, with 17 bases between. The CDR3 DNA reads TGTGCCAGCAGTAGAAAACAGGGAATCAATAGCAATCAGCCCCAGCATTTT. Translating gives CASSRKQGINSNQPQHF.

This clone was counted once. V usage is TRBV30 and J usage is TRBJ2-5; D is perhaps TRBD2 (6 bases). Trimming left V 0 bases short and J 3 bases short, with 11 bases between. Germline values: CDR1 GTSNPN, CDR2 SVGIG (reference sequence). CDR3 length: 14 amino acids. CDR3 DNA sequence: TGTGCCTGGAGTGTTGGGGGGATCGAAGAGACCCAGTACTTC. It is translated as CAWSVGGIEETQYF.

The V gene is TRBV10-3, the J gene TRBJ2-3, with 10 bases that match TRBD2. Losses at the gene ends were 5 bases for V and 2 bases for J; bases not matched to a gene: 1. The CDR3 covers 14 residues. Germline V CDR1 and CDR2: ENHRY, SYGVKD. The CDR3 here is CAISSGGDTDTQYF. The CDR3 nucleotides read TGTGCCATCAGTAGCGGGGGGGACACAGATACGCAGTATTTT.

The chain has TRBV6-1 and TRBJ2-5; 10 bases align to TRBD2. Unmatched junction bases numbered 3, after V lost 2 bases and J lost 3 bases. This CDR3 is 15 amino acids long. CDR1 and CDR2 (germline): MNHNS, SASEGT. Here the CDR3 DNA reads TGTGCCAGCAGTGAAACTCTAGCGGGGGAAGAGACCCAGTACTTC. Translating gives CASSETLAGEETQYF.

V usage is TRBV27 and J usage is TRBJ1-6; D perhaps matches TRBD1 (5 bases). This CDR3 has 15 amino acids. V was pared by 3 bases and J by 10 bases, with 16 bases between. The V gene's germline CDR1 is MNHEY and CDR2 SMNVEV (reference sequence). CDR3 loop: CASSLVGPRWSPLHF. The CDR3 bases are TGTGCCAGCAGTTTGGTGGGGCCTCGATGGTCACCCCTCCACTTT.

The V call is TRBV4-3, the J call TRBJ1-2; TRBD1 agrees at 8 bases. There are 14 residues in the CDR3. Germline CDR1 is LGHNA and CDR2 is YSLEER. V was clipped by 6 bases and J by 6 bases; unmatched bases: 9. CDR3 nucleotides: TGCGCCAGCAGTTTTACTTCAGGGGGCGATGGCTACACCTTC. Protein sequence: CASSFTSGGDGYTF.

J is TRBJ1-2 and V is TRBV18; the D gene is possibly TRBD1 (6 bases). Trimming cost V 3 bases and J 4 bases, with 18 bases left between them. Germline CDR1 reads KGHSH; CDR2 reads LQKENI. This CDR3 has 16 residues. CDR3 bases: TGTGCCAGCTCACCGACCGGGACAAGTATTGCCTATGGCTACACCTTC. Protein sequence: CASSPTGTSIAYGYTF.

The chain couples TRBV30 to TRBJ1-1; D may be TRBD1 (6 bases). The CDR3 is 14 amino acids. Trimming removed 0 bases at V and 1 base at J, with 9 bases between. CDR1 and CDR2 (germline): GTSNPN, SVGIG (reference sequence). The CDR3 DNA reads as TGTGCCTGGAGTGTCGACAGGCGGAACACTGAAGCTTTCTTT. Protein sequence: CAWSVDRRNTEAFF.

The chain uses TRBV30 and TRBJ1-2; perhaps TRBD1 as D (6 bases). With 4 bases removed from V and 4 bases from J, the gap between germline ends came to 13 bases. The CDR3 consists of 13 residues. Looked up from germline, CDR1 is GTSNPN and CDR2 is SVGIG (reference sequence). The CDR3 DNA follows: TGTGCCTGGAAGAAACAGGGTGGCTATGGCTACACCTTC. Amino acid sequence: CAWKKQGGYGYTF.

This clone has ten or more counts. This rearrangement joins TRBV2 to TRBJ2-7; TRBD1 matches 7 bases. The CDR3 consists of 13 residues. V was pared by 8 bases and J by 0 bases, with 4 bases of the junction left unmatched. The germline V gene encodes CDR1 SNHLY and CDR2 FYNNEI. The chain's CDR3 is CASGQVFSYEQYF. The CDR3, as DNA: TGTGCCAGCGGACAGGTCTTCTCCTACGAGCAGTACTTC.

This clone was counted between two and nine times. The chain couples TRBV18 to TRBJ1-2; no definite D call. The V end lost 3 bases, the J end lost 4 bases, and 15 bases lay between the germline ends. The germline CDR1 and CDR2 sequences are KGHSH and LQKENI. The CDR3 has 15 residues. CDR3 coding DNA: TGTGCCAGCTCACCGCCTTCGACTCCAGGCTATGGCTACACCTTC. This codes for CASSPPSTPGYGYTF.

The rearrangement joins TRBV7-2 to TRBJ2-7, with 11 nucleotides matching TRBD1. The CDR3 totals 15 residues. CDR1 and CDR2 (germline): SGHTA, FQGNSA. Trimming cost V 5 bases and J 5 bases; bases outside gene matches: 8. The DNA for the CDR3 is TGTGCCAGCAGCCCTCAGGGGACAGGGGGACACGAGCAGTACTTC. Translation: CASSPQGTGGHEQYF.